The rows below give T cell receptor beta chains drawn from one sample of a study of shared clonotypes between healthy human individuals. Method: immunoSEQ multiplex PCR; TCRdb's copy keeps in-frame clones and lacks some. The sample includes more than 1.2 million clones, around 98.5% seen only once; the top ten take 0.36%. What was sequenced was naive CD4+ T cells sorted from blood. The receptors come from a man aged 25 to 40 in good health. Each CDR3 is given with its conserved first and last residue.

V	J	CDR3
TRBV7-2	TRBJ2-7	CASSREIDHEQYF
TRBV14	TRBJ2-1	CASSLRQGSLNEQFF
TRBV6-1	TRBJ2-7	CASSEGASGPRYEQYF
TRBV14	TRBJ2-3	CASSRAGADTQYF
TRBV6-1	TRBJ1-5	CAIRDPDQPQHF
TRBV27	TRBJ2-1	CASNRLSGRVPYNEQFF
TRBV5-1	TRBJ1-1	CASSGKGNTEAFF
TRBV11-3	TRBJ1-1	CASSSGGLHTEAFF
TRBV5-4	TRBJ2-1	CASSPRQGGGYNEQFF
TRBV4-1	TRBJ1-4	CASSQSPGPRANEKLFF
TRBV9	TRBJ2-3	CASSVVGGSTDTQYF
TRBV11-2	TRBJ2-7	CASSSTSGNTYYEQYF
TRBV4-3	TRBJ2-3	CASSRGLAGSGTDTQYF
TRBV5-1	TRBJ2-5	CASSLIAGEETQYF
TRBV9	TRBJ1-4	CASSVSGNNEKLFF
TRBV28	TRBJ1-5	CASRRPNQPQHF
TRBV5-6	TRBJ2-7	CASSVPLRGSQNEQYF
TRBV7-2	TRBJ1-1	CASSLAGRASTEAFF
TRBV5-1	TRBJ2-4	CASSLRAGERNIQYF
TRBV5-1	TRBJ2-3	CASSLTTDTQYF
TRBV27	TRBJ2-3	CASSLRAGTIVIF
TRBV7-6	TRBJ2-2	CASSLNAGLARTGELFF
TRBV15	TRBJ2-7	CATSRGLAGVDYEQYF
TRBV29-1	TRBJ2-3	CSLVGSLGPDTQYF
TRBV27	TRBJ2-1	CASSLQTMLPYNEQFF
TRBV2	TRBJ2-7	CASSGTSDTHRYEQYF
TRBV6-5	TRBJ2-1	CASSSRGYRGNEQFF
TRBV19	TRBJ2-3	CAASRDRVPDTQYF
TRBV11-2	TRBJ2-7	CASSLSAGGLGEQYF
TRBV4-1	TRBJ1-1	CASSQLSTGEMNTEAFF
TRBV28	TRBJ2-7	CASSKGQVYYEQYF
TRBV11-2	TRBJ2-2	CASSFDPVTGELFF
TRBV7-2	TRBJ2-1	CASSYSHGNEQFF
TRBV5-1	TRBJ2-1	CASSPTGPGEQFF
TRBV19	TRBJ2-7	CASGKGTSGRGKLYEQYF
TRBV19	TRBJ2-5	CASSGRVAGDRETQYF
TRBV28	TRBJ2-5	CASTETHRRETQYF
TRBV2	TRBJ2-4	CASKTGGDPRAKNIQYF
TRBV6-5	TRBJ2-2	CASSPFGSSTGELFF
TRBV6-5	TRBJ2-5	CASSWEGRGEETQYF
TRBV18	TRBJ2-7	CASSVRDRGHEQYF
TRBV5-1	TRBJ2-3	CASSTSGTSTDTQYF
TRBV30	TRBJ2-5	CAWRVFETQYF
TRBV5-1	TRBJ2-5	CASRDGFQETQYF
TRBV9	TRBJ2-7	CASSVGDSSYEQYF
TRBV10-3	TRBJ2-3	CAISDTSGGDTQYF
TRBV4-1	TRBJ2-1	CASSRLGLAGGFEFF